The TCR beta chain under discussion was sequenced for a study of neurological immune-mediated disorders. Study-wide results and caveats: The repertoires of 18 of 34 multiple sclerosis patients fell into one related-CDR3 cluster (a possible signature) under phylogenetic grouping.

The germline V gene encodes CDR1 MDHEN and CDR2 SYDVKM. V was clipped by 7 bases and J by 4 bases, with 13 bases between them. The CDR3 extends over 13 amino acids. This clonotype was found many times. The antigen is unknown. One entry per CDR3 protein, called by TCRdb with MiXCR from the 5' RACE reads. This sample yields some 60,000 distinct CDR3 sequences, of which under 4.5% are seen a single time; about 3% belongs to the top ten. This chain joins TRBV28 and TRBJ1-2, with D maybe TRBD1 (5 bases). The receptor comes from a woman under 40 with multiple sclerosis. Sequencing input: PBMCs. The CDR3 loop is CASTGTDSYGYTF. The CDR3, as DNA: TGTGCCAGCACCGGAACCGACAGCTATGGCTACACCTTC.